The T cell receptor (beta chain) under discussion was sequenced for a study of blood T cell repertoires in COVID-19. Repertoires were generated with immunoSEQ multiplex PCR, while TCRdb's copy carries only in-frame clones and drops some. The data show 250,000 or so clones, more than 70% seen once. The V end lost 4 bases, the J end lost 0 bases, and 10 bases lay between the germline ends. The CDR3 spans 14 residues. Germline CDR1 and CDR2: SGHTA and FQGNSA. The clonotype comes from a woman aged 40-49 years who had recovered from COVID-19. Sequencing input: peripheral blood. This chain joins TRBV7-2 and TRBJ2-7; D is perhaps TRBD1 (6 bases). CDR3: CASSSGHHSYEQYF. The CDR3 nucleotides are TGTGCCAGCAGCTCGGGACACCACTCCTACGAGCAGTACTTC. Using reference TRBV7-2 and TRBJ2-7 for the parts outside the CDR3, the full variable domain is GAGVSQSPSNKVTEKGKDVELRCDPISGHTALYWYRQSLGQGLEFLIYFQGNSAPDKSGLPSDRFSAERTGGSVSTLTIQRTQQEDSAVYLCASSSGHHSYEQYFGPGTRLTVT.